This TCR beta chain was identified in a study of metastatic and nonmetastatic thyroid tumors. Treatment of any kind had been given to no patient before thyroid surgery. Germline V lookup: CDR1 MRHNA, CDR2 SNTAGT. With 0 bases removed from V and 0 bases from J, the gap between germline ends came to 13 bases. This CDR3 has 17 residues. Through MiXCR, TCRdb re-clonotyped the PCR reads. The sample contains about 20,000 clones, about a third of which appear only once. The chain carries TRBV6-4 and TRBJ2-3; tentative D call: TRBD2 (6 bases). Sequenced input: tumor tissue. This receptor was obtained from a female donor with papillary thyroid cancer or a benign thyroid nodule (not recorded which). Some clones in this sample may be carry-over from other donors' samples. The CDR3 DNA follows: TGTGCCAGCAGTGACTCTCGGGGGACGGCTAGCACAGATACGCAGTATTTT. This encodes CASSDSRGTASTDTQYF.